The rows below give T cell receptor beta chains drawn from one sample of a study of cytomegalovirus exposure and HLA in healthy donors. The data were produced by immunoSEQ multiplex PCR, yet TCRdb's version contains in-frame clones alone and is incomplete. The data contain hundreds of thousands of clones, around 89% of them singletons. Sequencing was performed on PBMCs. Every receptor here comes from a young woman in good health and CMV-seronegative. CDR3s include the opening cysteine and the closing phenylalanine or tryptophan. The D gene is left open where the match is weak. Rows give clone size only sometimes, using once, few, many, or a class for an expanded clone.

TRBD2	.	TRBV4-2	TRBJ2-1	CASSQEWRETHEQFF	TGTGCCAGCAGCCAAGAATGGCGGGAGACACATGAGCAGTTCTTC
TRBD2	once	TRBV18	TRBJ2-1	CASSPGTSGNEQFF	TGTGCCAGCTCACCAGGGACTAGCGGCAATGAGCAGTTCTTC
.	.	TRBV11-3	TRBJ1-1	CASSLVRNTEAFF	TGTGCCAGCAGCTTAGTGCGGAACACTGAAGCTTTCTTT
.	.	TRBV11-2	TRBJ1-1	CASSLGGPEAFF	TGTGCCAGCAGCTTGGGGGGGCCTGAAGCTTTCTTT
.	.	TRBV2	TRBJ2-3	CASSEPVSDTQYF	TGTGCCAGCAGTGAACCAGTATCAGATACGCAGTATTTT
.	.	TRBV5-1	TRBJ1-2	CASSLSVNRLYGYTF	TGCGCCAGCAGCTTGAGCGTAAACAGGCTCTATGGCTACACCTTC
TRBD2	once	TRBV4-1	TRBJ2-1	CASSSSGGAVTYNEQFF	TGCGCCAGCAGCTCTAGCGGGGGGGCCGTGACCTACAATGAGCAGTTCTTC
TRBD2	.	TRBV5-1	TRBJ2-5	CASSKRLAGGLSQETQYF	TGCGCCAGCAGCAAACGACTAGCGGGAGGGCTGAGCCAAGAGACCCAGTACTTC
TRBD2	.	TRBV7-2	TRBJ2-1	CASSLAGRGVDEQFF	TGTGCCAGCAGCTTAGCGGGGAGGGGTGTCGATGAGCAGTTCTTC
TRBD1	.	TRBV18	TRBJ2-2	CASSPGTANTGELFF	TGTGCCAGCTCACCCGGGACAGCGAACACCGGGGAGCTGTTTTTT
TRBD1	.	TRBV7-2	TRBJ2-5	CASSLDRGRETQYF	TGTGCCAGCAGCCTGGACAGGGGGCGAGAGACCCAGTACTTC
TRBD1	.	TRBV5-1	TRBJ2-2	CASSPGQAWGSGNTGELFF	TGCGCCAGCAGCCCCGGACAGGCCTGGGGGTCCGGGAATACCGGGGAGCTGTTTTTT
TRBD1	few	TRBV6-5	TRBJ1-5	CASSPDRDQPQHF	TGTGCCAGCAGTCCTGACAGGGATCAGCCCCAGCATTTT
.	.	TRBV5-6	TRBJ1-1	CASSKVDGEAEAFF	TGTGCCAGCAGCAAAGTCGATGGGGAGGCTGAAGCTTTCTTT
TRBD1	.	TRBV29-1	TRBJ2-7	CSVRDRSSYEQYF	TGCAGCGTGCGGGACAGGAGCTCCTACGAGCAGTACTTC
.	.	TRBV25-1	TRBJ1-4	CASSVNLQGELFF	TGTGCCAGCAGTGTAAACTTACAGGGCGAACTGTTTTTT
TRBD2	.	TRBV6-5	TRBJ2-5	CASCTSGGETQYF	TGTGCCAGCTGTACCAGCGGGGGGGAGACCCAGTACTTC
.	.	TRBV7-2	TRBJ1-3	CASSSNSVGGNTIYF	TGTGCCAGCAGTTCAAACTCCGTCGGTGGAAACACCATATATTTT
TRBD2	.	TRBV27	TRBJ2-7	CASSPRVLAVYEQYF	TGTGCCAGCAGTCCCCGCGTACTAGCGGTTTACGAGCAGTACTTC
.	.	TRBV2	TRBJ2-2	CASSAQGITGELFF	TGTGCCAGCAGCGCCCAGGGGATTACCGGGGAGCTGTTTTTT
.	.	TRBV18	TRBJ2-7	CASSPEGTTAFSYEQYF	TGTGCCAGCTCACCAGAAGGAACGACAGCCTTCTCCTACGAGCAGTACTTC
TRBD2	.	TRBV5-4	TRBJ2-3	CASSRTSGSTRDTQYF	TGTGCCAGCAGCCGGACTAGCGGGAGTACGCGAGATACGCAGTATTTT
TRBD1	few	TRBV2	TRBJ1-5	CASSEEATGTQPQHF	TGTGCCAGCAGTGAAGAGGCGACAGGGACCCAGCCCCAGCATTTT
TRBD1	.	TRBV19	TRBJ1-2	CASSISGTGPYGYTF	TGTGCCAGTAGTATCAGCGGGACAGGGCCCTATGGCTACACCTTC
TRBD1	.	TRBV27	TRBJ2-7	CASSSGPGQSSYEQYF	TGTGCCAGCAGTAGCGGTCCGGGACAGAGCTCCTACGAGCAGTACTTC
TRBD2	.	TRBV6-6	TRBJ2-7	CASSPGLVNEQYF	TGTGCCAGCAGCCCGGGACTAGTGAACGAGCAGTACTTC
.	.	TRBV10-3	TRBJ1-2	CAISGGSGYTF	TGTGCCATCAGTGGTGGCTCTGGCTACACCTTC
TRBD2	.	TRBV5-4	TRBJ2-3	CASSFGTSGADTQYF	TGTGCCAGCAGCTTCGGGACTAGCGGGGCAGATACGCAGTATTTT
.	.	TRBV9	TRBJ1-4	CASARGGFNEKLFF	TGTGCCAGCGCTAGGGGGGGGTTTAATGAAAAACTGTTTTTT
.	.	TRBV10-2	TRBJ2-2	CASRTNLIYRERAGELFF	TGCGCCAGCAGAACCAATCTAATCTACAGGGAAAGGGCCGGGGAGCTGTTTTTT
.	.	TRBV25-1	TRBJ2-5	CASSEFLQWETQYF	TGTGCCAGCAGTGAATTTCTACAGTGGGAGACCCAGTACTTC
.	.	TRBV11-2	TRBJ1-6	CASSPGNSPLHF	TGTGCCAGCAGCCCAGGGAATTCACCCCTCCACTTT
.	.	TRBV6-5	TRBJ2-1	CASSPDGTYNEQFF	TGTGCCAGCAGCCCAGATGGTACCTACAATGAGCAGTTCTTC
.	.	TRBV10-3	TRBJ1-1	CAISSGATLGTEAFF	TGTGCCATCAGTTCAGGGGCAACGCTCGGCACTGAAGCTTTCTTT
.	.	TRBV7-9	TRBJ2-5	CASSSNHVQGVETQYF	TGTGCCAGCAGCTCCAACCACGTACAGGGTGTCGAGACCCAGTACTTC
.	.	TRBV27	TRBJ2-4	CASSPPGHRTLFF	TGTGCCAGCAGTCCACCGGGACATCGGACACTGTTTTTC
.	.	TRBV14	TRBJ2-5	CASSPHSLQETQYF	TGTGCCAGCAGCCCTCACTCCCTCCAAGAGACCCAGTACTTC
TRBD2	.	TRBV18	TRBJ2-7	CASSPSTSGIEQYF	TGTGCCAGCTCACCATCGACTAGCGGGATCGAGCAGTACTTC
.	.	TRBV5-4	TRBJ2-3	CASSRPGLRILDTQYF	TGTGCCAGCAGCCGACCGGGACTTAGAATCTTAGATACGCAGTATTTT
.	.	TRBV15	TRBJ1-3	CATSRATTGTGSHSGNTIYF	TGTGCCACCAGCAGAGCTACCACAGGTACAGGTTCCCACTCTGGAAACACCATATATTTT
TRBD1	.	TRBV5-1	TRBJ1-1	CASHEGAGQEWRTEAFF	TGCGCCAGCCATGAGGGGGCAGGCCAGGAGTGGAGGACTGAAGCTTTCTTT
TRBD2	.	TRBV2	TRBJ2-1	CASSALAGEYNEQFF	TGTGCCAGCAGTGCGCTAGCGGGAGAATACAATGAGCAGTTCTTC
TRBD2	.	TRBV4-2	TRBJ2-5	CASSQVLAGEGANQETQYF	TGTGCCAGCAGCCAAGTACTAGCGGGAGAGGGGGCTAACCAAGAGACCCAGTACTTC
TRBD1	.	TRBV10-3	TRBJ2-1	CAIAGQVREQFF	TGTGCCATTGCGGGACAGGTCCGGGAGCAGTTCTTC
TRBD1	.	TRBV5-5	TRBJ2-7	CASSVDRARPSYEQYF	TGTGCCAGCAGCGTAGACAGGGCCCGCCCTTCCTACGAGCAGTACTTC
.	.	TRBV11-2	TRBJ1-3	CASSYARGASGNTIYF	TGTGCCAGCAGTTACGCTCGGGGGGCATCCGGAAACACCATATATTTT
TRBD2	.	TRBV5-6	TRBJ2-3	CASSLVAGGQYF	TGTGCCAGCAGCTTGGTAGCGGGGGGGCAGTATTTT
TRBD2	.	TRBV7-2	TRBJ2-7	CASSLTLAGGLYEQYF	TGTGCCAGCAGCTTAACCCTAGCGGGGGGACTATACGAGCAGTACTTC
TRBD2	.	TRBV7-8	TRBJ2-3	CASSLPTSGFSTDTQYF	TGTGCCAGCAGCCTGCCGACTAGCGGGTTTAGCACAGATACGCAGTATTTT
.	.	TRBV5-1	TRBJ2-1	CASSSLTGSYEQFF	TGCGCCAGCAGCTCCTTAACAGGGAGCTATGAGCAGTTCTTC